These T cell receptor beta chains were read from a single sample in a study of Graves' ophthalmopathy and Graves' hyperthyroidism. TCRdb recomputed calls from the multiplex PCR reads with MiXCR, one row per CDR3 protein. Altogether 650,000 to 900,000 distinct CDR3 sequences are present, 40% being singletons, with the ten largest covering 44%. The specimen sequenced was peripheral blood. The receptors stem from an adult man with Graves' ophthalmopathy. Both conserved end residues are part of each CDR3. D genes are given only for firm matches. Expanded clones get a size class; other rows say once, few or many, or leave the size out.

V gene: TRBV25-1; clone size: NA; J gene: TRBJ2-2; D gene: NA; CDR3 protein: CASRARETTGELFF; CDR3 DNA: TGTGCCAGCAGAGCCAGGGAGACCACCGGGGAGCTGTTTTTT
V gene: TRBV20-1; clone size: NA; J gene: TRBJ1-1; D gene: TRBD1; CDR3 protein: CSAKQGSAEAFF; CDR3 DNA: TGCAGTGCTAAACAGGGGTCGGCTGAAGCTTTCTTT
V gene: TRBV12-3/TRBV12-4; clone size: few; J gene: TRBJ2-7; D gene: TRBD2; CDR3 protein: CASSQDGTSGTYEQYF; CDR3 DNA: TGTGCCAGCAGTCAGGACGGGACTAGCGGTACCTACGAGCAGTACTTC
V gene: TRBV5-6; clone size: NA; J gene: TRBJ2-5; D gene: NA; CDR3 protein: CASSSDRAFQETQYF; CDR3 DNA: TGTGCCAGCAGCTCGGACAGAGCTTTCCAAGAGACCCAGTACTTC
V gene: TRBV7-9; clone size: many; J gene: TRBJ2-7; D gene: NA; CDR3 protein: CASSLGVYEQYF; CDR3 DNA: TGTGCCAGCAGCTTAGGCGTCTACGAGCAGTACTTC
V gene: TRBV6-6; clone size: NA; J gene: TRBJ1-2; D gene: NA; CDR3 protein: CASSYDWEVEGYTF; CDR3 DNA: TGTGCCAGCAGTTACGATTGGGAAGTTGAAGGCTACACCTTC
V gene: TRBV9; clone size: NA; J gene: TRBJ2-7; D gene: NA; CDR3 protein: CASRPRDSMGEQYF; CDR3 DNA: TGTGCCAGCAGACCACGGGACTCAATGGGAGAGCAGTACTTC
V gene: TRBV12-3/TRBV12-4; clone size: many; J gene: TRBJ1-2; D gene: NA; CDR3 protein: CASSLSSGGDTF; CDR3 DNA: TGTGCCAGCAGTTTAAGTAGTGGCGGAGACACCTTC
V gene: TRBV7-3; clone size: NA; J gene: TRBJ2-5; D gene: NA; CDR3 protein: CASSFDLRSPKYF; CDR3 DNA: TGTGCCAGCAGCTTCGACCTCCGGTCTCCAAAGTACTTC
V gene: TRBV25-1; clone size: NA; J gene: TRBJ1-1; D gene: NA; CDR3 protein: CASWLSGATEAFF; CDR3 DNA: TGTGCCAGCTGGCTCTCGGGTGCCACTGAAGCTTTCTTT
V gene: TRBV29-1; clone size: NA; J gene: TRBJ2-7; D gene: TRBD1; CDR3 protein: CSVRTGSSSWHF; CDR3 DNA: TGCAGCGTCCGGACAGGGTCCTCTAGCTGGCACTTC
V gene: TRBV2; clone size: NA; J gene: TRBJ1-1; D gene: TRBD1; CDR3 protein: CASSYSLRQGLGTEAFF; CDR3 DNA: TGTGCCAGCAGTTACTCGTTGAGACAGGGCTTGGGCACTGAAGCTTTCTTT
V gene: TRBV7-9; clone size: many; J gene: TRBJ2-7; D gene: TRBD2; CDR3 protein: CASSLAAGEDEQYF; CDR3 DNA: TGTGCCAGCAGCTTAGCAGCGGGAGAGGACGAGCAGTACTTC
V gene: TRBV6-1; clone size: NA; J gene: TRBJ2-7; D gene: TRBD1; CDR3 protein: CASSYGDSGPYEQYF; CDR3 DNA: TGTGCCAGCAGTTACGGGGACAGCGGCCCCTACGAGCAGTACTTC
V gene: TRBV7-6; clone size: few; J gene: TRBJ1-1; D gene: NA; CDR3 protein: CASSYLQGGTEAFF; CDR3 DNA: TGTGCCAGCAGTTACTTGCAAGGGGGGACTGAAGCTTTCTTT
V gene: TRBV11-2; clone size: NA; J gene: TRBJ2-6; D gene: NA; CDR3 protein: CASSLQSSGANVLTF; CDR3 DNA: TGTGCCAGCAGCCTTCAGAGCTCTGGGGCCAACGTCCTGACTTTC
V gene: TRBV2; clone size: NA; J gene: TRBJ2-7; D gene: TRBD2; CDR3 protein: CASSARRTSGPYEQYF; CDR3 DNA: TGTGCCAGCAGTGCCCGAAGGACTAGCGGCCCCTACGAGCAGTACTTC
V gene: TRBV7-3; clone size: few; J gene: TRBJ2-2; D gene: NA; CDR3 protein: CASSLTGRGDTGELFF; CDR3 DNA: TGTGCCAGCAGCTTAACAGGCAGGGGCGACACCGGGGAGCTGTTTTTT
V gene: TRBV4-3; clone size: NA; J gene: TRBJ1-4; D gene: NA; CDR3 protein: CASSQDGAANKKLFF; CDR3 DNA: TGCGCCAGCAGCCAAGACGGGGCGGCTAATAAAAAACTGTTTTTT
V gene: TRBV7-9; clone size: few; J gene: TRBJ2-7; D gene: TRBD2; CDR3 protein: CASSSTLALEQYF; CDR3 DNA: TGTGCCAGCAGCTCGACACTAGCGTTGGAGCAGTACTTC
V gene: TRBV7-9; clone size: few; J gene: TRBJ2-7; D gene: NA; CDR3 protein: CASRDGDGEQYF; CDR3 DNA: TGTGCCAGCCGGGACGGAGACGGCGAGCAGTACTTC
V gene: TRBV11-2; clone size: NA; J gene: TRBJ1-4; D gene: TRBD1; CDR3 protein: CASISVEEGGQREKLFF; CDR3 DNA: TGTGCCAGCATCAGCGTTGAAGAAGGGGGCCAACGAGAAAAACTGTTTTTT
V gene: TRBV24-1; clone size: few; J gene: TRBJ1-5; D gene: NA; CDR3 protein: CASSDLGDYQPQHF; CDR3 DNA: TGTGCCAGCAGCGACCTAGGGGACTATCAGCCCCAGCATTTT
V gene: TRBV19; clone size: NA; J gene: TRBJ2-7; D gene: TRBD1; CDR3 protein: CASSMTGLVYEQYF; CDR3 DNA: TGTGCCAGTAGTATGACAGGGTTGGTCTACGAGCAGTACTTC
V gene: TRBV7-9; clone size: NA; J gene: TRBJ2-5; D gene: NA; CDR3 protein: CASSREQRPQETQYF; CDR3 DNA: TGCGCCAGCAGCCGAGAACAGCGGCCTCAAGAGACCCAGTACTTC
V gene: TRBV20-1; clone size: many; J gene: TRBJ2-2; D gene: NA; CDR3 protein: CSARYRFEELFF; CDR3 DNA: TGCAGTGCTAGATACCGGTTTGAGGAGCTGTTTTTT